The source of this T cell receptor beta chain is a study of T cell responses to AZD1222 COVID-19 vaccine. CDR3 length equals 16 residues. Germline V CDR1 and CDR2: LNHDA, SQIVND (reference sequence). Trimming removed 4 bases from V and 4 bases from J; junction bases left unmatched: 13. Data came from immunoSEQ multiplex PCR; TCRdb stores just in-frame clones and leaves some out. The sample has roughly 150,000 clones; 80% to 95% are singletons. V usage is TRBV19 and J usage is TRBJ2-7; TRBD2 matches 7 bases. The receptor was derived from an adult in good health. This sample comprised peripheral blood, obtained on day 0 of AZD1222 vaccination. The CDR3 sequence is CASSTPRGGAAYEQYF. CDR3 DNA sequence: TGTGCCAGTAGTACCCCCCGCGGGGGTGCCGCTTACGAGCAGTACTTC.